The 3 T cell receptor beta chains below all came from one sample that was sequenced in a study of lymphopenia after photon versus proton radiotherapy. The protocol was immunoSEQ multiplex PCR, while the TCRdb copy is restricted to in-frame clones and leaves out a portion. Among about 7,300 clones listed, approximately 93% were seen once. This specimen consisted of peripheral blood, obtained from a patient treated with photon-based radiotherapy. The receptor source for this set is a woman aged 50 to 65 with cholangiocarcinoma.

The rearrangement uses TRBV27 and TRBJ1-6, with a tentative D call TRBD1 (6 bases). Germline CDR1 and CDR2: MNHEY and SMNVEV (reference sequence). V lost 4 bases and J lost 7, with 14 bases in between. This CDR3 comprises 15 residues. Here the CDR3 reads CASSSPRQANSPLHF. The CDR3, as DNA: TGTGCCAGCAGTTCCCCCCGACAGGCAAATTCACCCCTCCACTTT.

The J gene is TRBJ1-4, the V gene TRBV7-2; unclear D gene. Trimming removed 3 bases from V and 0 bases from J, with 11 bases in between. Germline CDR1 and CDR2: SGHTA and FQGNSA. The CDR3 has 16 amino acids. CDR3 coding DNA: TGTGCCAGCAGCTTTTTGAGGCACGCAACTAATGAAAAACTGTTTTTT. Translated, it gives CASSFLRHATNEKLFF.

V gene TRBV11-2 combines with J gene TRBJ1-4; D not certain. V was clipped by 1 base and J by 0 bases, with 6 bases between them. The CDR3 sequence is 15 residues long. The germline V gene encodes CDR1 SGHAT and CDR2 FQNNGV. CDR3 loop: CASSLVAATNEKLFF. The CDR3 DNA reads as TGTGCCAGCAGCTTAGTTGCGGCAACTAATGAAAAACTGTTTTTT.